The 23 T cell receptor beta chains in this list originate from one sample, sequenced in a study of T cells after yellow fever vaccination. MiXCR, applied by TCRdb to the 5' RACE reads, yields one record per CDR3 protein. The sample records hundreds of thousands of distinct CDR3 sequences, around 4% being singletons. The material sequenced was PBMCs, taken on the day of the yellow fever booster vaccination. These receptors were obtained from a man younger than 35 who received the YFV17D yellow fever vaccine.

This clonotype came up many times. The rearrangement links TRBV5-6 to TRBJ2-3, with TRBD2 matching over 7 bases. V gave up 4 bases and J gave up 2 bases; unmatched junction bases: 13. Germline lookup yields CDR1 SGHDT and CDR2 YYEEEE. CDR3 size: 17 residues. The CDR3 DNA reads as TGTGCCAGCAGCCGCCTGCTCGGAGCGGGATACACAGATACGCAGTATTTT. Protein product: CASSRLLGAGYTDTQYF.

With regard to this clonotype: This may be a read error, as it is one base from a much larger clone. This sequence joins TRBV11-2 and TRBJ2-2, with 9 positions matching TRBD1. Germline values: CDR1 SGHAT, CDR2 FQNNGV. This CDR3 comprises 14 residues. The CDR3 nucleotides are TGTGCCAGCAGCTTCGTACAGGGGGCCGGGGAGCTGATTTTT. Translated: CASSFVQGAGELIF.

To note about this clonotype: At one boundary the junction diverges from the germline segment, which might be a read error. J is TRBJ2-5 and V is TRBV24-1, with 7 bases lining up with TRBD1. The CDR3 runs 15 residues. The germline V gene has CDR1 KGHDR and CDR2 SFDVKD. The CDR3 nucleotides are TGTGCCACCGGTGACAGGGCCAACGGAAAAGAGACCCAGTACTTC. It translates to CATGDRANGKETQYF.

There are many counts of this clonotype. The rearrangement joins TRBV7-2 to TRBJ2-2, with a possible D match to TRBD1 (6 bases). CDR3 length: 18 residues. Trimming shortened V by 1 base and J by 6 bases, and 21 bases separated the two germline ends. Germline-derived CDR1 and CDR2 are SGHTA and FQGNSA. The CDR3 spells CASSLVPVGAARAGELFF. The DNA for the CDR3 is TGTGCCAGCAGCTTAGTACCGGTGGGGGCCGCGAGGGCCGGGGAGCTGTTTTTT.

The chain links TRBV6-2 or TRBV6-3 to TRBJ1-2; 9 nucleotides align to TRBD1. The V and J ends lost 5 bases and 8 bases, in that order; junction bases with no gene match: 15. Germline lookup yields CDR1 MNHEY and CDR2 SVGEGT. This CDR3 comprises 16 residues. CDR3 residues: CASSPRLWTGVRGYTF. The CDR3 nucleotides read TGTGCCAGCAGTCCACGGCTCTGGACAGGGGTGCGCGGCTACACCTTC.

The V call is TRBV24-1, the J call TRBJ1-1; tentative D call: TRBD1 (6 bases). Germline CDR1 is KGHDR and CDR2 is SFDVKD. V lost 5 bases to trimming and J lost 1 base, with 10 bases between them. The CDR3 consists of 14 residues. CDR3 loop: CATSGGGKNTEAFF. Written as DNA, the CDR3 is TGTGCCACCAGTGGAGGGGGAAAGAACACTGAAGCTTTCTTT.

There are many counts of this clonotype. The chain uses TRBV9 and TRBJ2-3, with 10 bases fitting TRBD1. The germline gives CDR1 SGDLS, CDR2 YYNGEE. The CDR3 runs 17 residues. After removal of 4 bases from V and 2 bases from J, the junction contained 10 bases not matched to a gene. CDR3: CASSLPGTGVITDTQYF. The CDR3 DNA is TGTGCCAGCAGCCTCCCCGGGACAGGGGTGATCACAGATACGCAGTATTTT.

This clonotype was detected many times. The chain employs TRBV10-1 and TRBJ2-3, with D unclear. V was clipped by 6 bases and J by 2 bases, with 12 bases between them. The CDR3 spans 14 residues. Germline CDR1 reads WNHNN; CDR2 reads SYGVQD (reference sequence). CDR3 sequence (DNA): TGCGCCAGCAGGCCGGGTCTTGACACAGATACGCAGTATTTT. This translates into CASRPGLDTDTQYF.

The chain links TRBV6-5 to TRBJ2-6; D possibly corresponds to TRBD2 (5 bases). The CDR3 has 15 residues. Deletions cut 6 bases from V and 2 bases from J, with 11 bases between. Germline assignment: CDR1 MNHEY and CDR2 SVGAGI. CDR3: CASSSLGAGANVLTF. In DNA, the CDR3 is TGTGCCAGCAGCTCCCTGGGAGCTGGGGCCAACGTCCTGACTTTC.

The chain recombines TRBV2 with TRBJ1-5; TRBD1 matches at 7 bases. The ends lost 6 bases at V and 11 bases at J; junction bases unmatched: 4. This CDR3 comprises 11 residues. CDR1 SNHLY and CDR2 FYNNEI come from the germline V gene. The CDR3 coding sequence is TGTGCCAGCAGATCGGGACAGACCCAGCATTTT. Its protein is CASRSGQTQHF.

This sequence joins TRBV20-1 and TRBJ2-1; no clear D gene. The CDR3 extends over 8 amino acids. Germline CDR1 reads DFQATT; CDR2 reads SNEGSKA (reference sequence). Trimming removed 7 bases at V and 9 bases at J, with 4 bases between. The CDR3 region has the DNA TGCAGTGTTGCTGAGCAGTTCTTC. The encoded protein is CSVAEQFF.

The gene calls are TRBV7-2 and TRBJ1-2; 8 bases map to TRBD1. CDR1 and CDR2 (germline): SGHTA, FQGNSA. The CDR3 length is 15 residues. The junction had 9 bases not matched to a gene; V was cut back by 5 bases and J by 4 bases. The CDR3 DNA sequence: TGTGCCAGCAGCGAAGACCGGGACAGGACCTATGGCTACACCTTC. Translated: CASSEDRDRTYGYTF.

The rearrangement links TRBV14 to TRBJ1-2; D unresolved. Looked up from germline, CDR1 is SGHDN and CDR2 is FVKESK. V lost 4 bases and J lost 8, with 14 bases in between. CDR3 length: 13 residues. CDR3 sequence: CASSRQSNRGYTF. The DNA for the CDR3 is TGTGCCAGCAGCCGTCAGTCGAATCGGGGCTACACCTTC.

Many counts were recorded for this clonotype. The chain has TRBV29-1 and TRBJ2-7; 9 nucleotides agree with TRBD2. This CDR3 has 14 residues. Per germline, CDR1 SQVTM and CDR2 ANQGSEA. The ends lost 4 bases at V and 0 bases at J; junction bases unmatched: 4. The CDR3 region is CSVGLAVNSYEQYF. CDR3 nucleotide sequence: TGCAGCGTTGGACTAGCGGTAAACTCCTACGAGCAGTACTTC.

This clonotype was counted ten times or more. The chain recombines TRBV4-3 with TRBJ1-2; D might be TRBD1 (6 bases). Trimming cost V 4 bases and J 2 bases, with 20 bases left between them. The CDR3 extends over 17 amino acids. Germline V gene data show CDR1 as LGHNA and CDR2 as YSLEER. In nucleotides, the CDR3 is TGCGCCAGCAGCCCTGGGGGCGCAGCCCACTTGAACTATGGCTACACCTTC. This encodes CASSPGGAAHLNYGYTF.

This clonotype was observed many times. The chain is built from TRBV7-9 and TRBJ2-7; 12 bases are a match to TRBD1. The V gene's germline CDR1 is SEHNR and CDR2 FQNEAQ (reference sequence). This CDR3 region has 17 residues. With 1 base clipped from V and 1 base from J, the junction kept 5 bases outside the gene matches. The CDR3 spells CASSLVGQGALSYEQYV. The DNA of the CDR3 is TGTGCCAGCAGCTTAGTGGGACAGGGGGCTTTGTCCTACGAGCAGTACGTC.

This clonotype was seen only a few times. In DNA form, the CDR3 reads TGTGCCAGCAGTCCGACAGGGAATGAATCACCCCTCCACTTT. This translates into CASSPTGNESPLHF. This chain connects TRBV6-2 or TRBV6-3 to TRBJ1-6; 7 nucleotides align to TRBD1. The ends lost 5 bases at V and 10 bases at J; junction bases unmatched: 8. The CDR3 spans 14 residues. The germline V gene encodes CDR1 MNHEY and CDR2 SVGEGT.

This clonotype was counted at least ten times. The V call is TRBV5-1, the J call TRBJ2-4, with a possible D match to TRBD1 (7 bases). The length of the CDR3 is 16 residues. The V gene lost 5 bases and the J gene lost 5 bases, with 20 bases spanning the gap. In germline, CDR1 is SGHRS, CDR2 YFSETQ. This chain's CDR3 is CASSFFAGGGENIQYF. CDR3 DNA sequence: TGCGCCAGCAGTTTTTTTGCAGGGGGAGGAGAAAACATTCAGTACTTC.

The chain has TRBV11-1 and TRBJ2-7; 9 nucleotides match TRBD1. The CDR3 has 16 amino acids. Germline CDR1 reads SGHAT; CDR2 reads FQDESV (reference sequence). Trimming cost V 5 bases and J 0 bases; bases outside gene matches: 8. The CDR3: CASSPSGTGSSYEQYV. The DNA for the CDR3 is TGTGCCAGCAGCCCATCCGGGACAGGGAGCTCCTACGAGCAGTACGTC.

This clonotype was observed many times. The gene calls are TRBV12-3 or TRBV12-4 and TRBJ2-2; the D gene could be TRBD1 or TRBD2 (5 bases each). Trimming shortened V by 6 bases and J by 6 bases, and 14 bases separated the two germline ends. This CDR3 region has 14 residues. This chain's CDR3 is CASSPVGAAGELFF. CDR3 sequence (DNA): TGTGCCAGCAGCCCGGTCGGGGCCGCCGGGGAGCTGTTTTTT.

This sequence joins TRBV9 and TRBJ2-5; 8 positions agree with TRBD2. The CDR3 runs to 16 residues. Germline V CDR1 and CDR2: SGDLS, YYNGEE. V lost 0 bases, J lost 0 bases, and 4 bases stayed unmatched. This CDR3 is CASSVASGGNQETQYF. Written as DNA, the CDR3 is TGTGCCAGCAGCGTAGCTTCGGGGGGGAACCAAGAGACCCAGTACTTC. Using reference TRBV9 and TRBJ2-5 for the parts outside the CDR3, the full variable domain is DSGVTQTPKHLITATGQRVTLRCSPRSGDLSVYWYQQSLDQGLQFLIQYYNGEERAKGNILERFSAQQFPDLHSELNLSSLELGDSALYFCASSVASGGNQETQYFGPGTRLLVL.

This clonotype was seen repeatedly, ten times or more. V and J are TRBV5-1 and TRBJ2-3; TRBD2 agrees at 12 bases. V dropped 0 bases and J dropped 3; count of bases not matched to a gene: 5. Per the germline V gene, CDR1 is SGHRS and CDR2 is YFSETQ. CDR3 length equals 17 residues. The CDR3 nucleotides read TGCGCCAGCAGCTTGGATTCTAGCGGGGGGGCAACAGATACGCAGTATTTT. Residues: CASSLDSSGGATDTQYF.

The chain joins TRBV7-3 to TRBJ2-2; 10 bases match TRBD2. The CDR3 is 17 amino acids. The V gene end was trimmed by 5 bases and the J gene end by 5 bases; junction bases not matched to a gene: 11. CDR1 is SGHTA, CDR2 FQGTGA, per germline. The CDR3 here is CASSPGHSGGLTGELFF. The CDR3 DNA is TGTGCCAGCAGCCCAGGCCATAGCGGGGGGCTTACCGGGGAGCTGTTTTTT.